This T cell receptor (beta chain) originates from a study of T cell changes during pregnancy in multiple sclerosis. Per the germline V gene, CDR1 is SGHAT and CDR2 is FQNNGV. The CDR3 length is 13 residues. V gave up 3 bases and J gave up 2 bases, with 8 bases separating them. Profiled with immunoSEQ multiplex PCR; TCRdb holds only in-frame clones, not every one. Of around 68,000 clones in the sample, around 92% were seen once. The sequences come from peripheral blood, collected in the third trimester of pregnancy. The V call is TRBV11-2, the J call TRBJ2-7; possibly TRBD1 for D (5 bases). This receptor was identified in a female donor in good health, enrolled as a control in a pregnancy study. CDR3 region: CASSLQGAYEQYF. CDR3 sequence (DNA): TGTGCCAGCAGCTTGCAGGGTGCCTACGAGCAGTACTTC.